This TCR beta chain came from a study of T cell responses to AZD1222 COVID-19 vaccine. For this clone: Its specificity is unknown.

Germline trimming cut 6 bases from V and 3 bases from J; bases unmatched to any gene: 14. Germline loops: CDR1 MDHEN, CDR2 SYDVKM. There are 17 residues in the CDR3. Study observations and caveats: When two AZD1222 doses had been given, Spike-specific TCR breadth and depth rose. At study baseline, merely five or six AZD1222 recipients were seropositive. The CD4 TCRs associated with vaccination extended across spike and predominated at 160-218 and 743-854. Unmutated variant regions reportedly attract nearly half of all spike-specific TCRs.

TCRdb keeps only in-frame clones here, not all; method: immunoSEQ multiplex PCR. Of about 200,000 clones in the sample, approximately 93% are singletons; the top ten hold about 1%. This specimen was peripheral blood, taken 28 days after the second AZD1222 dose. The sequence came from an adult who received the AZD1222 COVID-19 vaccine. This rearrangement joins TRBV28 to TRBJ1-5, with 7 bases matching TRBD1. DNA of the CDR3: TGTGCCAGCAGCCCTAGGGGACAGTCTTTACCCAATCAGCCCCAGCATTTT. As protein: CASSPRGQSLPNQPQHF.